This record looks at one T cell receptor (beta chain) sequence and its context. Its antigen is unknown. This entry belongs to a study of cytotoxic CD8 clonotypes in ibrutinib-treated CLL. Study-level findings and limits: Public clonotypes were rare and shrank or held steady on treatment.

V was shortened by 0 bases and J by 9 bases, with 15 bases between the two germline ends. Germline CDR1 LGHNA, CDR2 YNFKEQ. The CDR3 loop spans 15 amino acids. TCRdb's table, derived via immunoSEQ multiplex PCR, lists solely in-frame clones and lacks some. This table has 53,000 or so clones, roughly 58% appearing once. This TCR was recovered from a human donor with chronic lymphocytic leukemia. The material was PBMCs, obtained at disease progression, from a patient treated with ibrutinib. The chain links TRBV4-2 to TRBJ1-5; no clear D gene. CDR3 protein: CASSQDKAGFRPQHF. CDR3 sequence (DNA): TGTGCCAGCAGCCAAGATAAGGCGGGGTTTAGGCCCCAGCATTTT.